The rows below give T cell receptor beta chains drawn from one sample of a study of T-cell reconstitution after alpha-beta-depleted transplantation in children. TCRdb re-derived calls from the PCR reads in MiXCR, one entry per CDR3 protein. Of 150,000 to 250,000 distinct CDR3 sequences listed, just under 6.5% are singletons. The sequenced sample was PBMCs, obtained before TCRalphabeta/CD19-depleted stem cell transplant. The source of these receptors is a girl in the first two years of life with combined immunodeficiency, due to receive a stem cell transplant. The CDR3 runs from the conserved cysteine through the conserved F or W. The D gene is left open where the match is weak.

j_call | v_call | d_call | cdr3_aa
TRBJ2-1 | TRBV12-3/TRBV12-4 | NA | CASSPRSNEQFF
TRBJ1-1 | TRBV6-2/TRBV6-3 | NA | CASSFPIGLNTEAFF
TRBJ2-7 | TRBV7-2 | NA | CASTRYSSTSVYEQYF
TRBJ2-1 | TRBV7-6 | NA | CASEWLNNEQFF
TRBJ2-3 | TRBV7-3 | TRBD2 | CASSDLAGATDTQYF
TRBJ2-7 | TRBV12-3/TRBV12-4 | NA | CASSALAYEQYF
TRBJ2-1 | TRBV28 | TRBD2 | CASSLLTSADEQFF
TRBJ2-5 | TRBV5-1 | NA | CASSLVPGRSYQETQYF
TRBJ2-1 | TRBV20-1 | NA | CSARDLVSEQFF
TRBJ2-7 | TRBV6-2/TRBV6-3 | TRBD1 | CASRTGASWKEQYF
TRBJ2-2 | TRBV28 | TRBD2 | CASRYLAGLALNTGELFF
TRBJ1-2 | TRBV28 | NA | CASSLQSGVGYTF
TRBJ1-4 | TRBV9 | NA | CASSVGATNEKLFF
TRBJ2-7 | TRBV5-1 | NA | CASSLSLGLTGEQYF
TRBJ2-7 | TRBV29-1 | NA | CSVESPDGETYEQYF
TRBJ2-1 | TRBV29-1 | TRBD2 | CSVEEIAGGGEQFF